These T cell receptor beta chains were read from a single sample in a study of shared clonotypes between healthy human individuals. The data were produced by immunoSEQ multiplex PCR, yet TCRdb's version contains in-frame clones alone and is incomplete. This table has 2,500,000 or so clones, 85% to 95% appearing once. Sequencing used naive CD4+ T cells from PBMCs. The source of these receptors is a man aged 18 to 30 in good health. Some clones in this sample may be carry-over from other donors' samples. The CDR3 runs from the conserved cysteine through the conserved F or W. The D gene is left open where the match is weak. The size of a clone is reported for some rows only, either as once, few or many, or as a class for expanded clones.

J: TRBJ1-4; V: TRBV19; D: .; size: .; DNA: TGTGCCAGCGACGGGGGAGAGAGAGGTAAAGAAAAACTGTTTTTT; CDR3: CASDGGERGKEKLFF
J: TRBJ1-2; V: TRBV4-3; D: .; size: .; DNA: TGCGCCAGCAGCCGAGCAGGAGGGGGTAACTATGGCTACACCTTC; CDR3: CASSRAGGGNYGYTF
J: TRBJ2-1; V: TRBV5-4; D: TRBD2; size: .; DNA: TGTGCCAGCAGCTTGGTCCTAGCGGGAGGGAGTGAGCAGTTCTTC; CDR3: CASSLVLAGGSEQFF
J: TRBJ1-1; V: TRBV10-3; D: TRBD1; size: .; DNA: TGTGCCATCAGTGAAGTTCCAGGGGGCGCGGGCACTGAAGCTTTCTTT; CDR3: CAISEVPGGAGTEAFF
J: TRBJ2-7; V: TRBV10-3; D: TRBD1; size: .; DNA: TGTGCCATCAGATCAGACAGGGGCCCCTACGAGCAGTACTTC; CDR3: CAIRSDRGPYEQYF
J: TRBJ1-1; V: TRBV5-4; D: .; size: .; DNA: TGTGCCAGCAGCCTCCGGGAAGGGAACACTGAAGCTTTCTTT; CDR3: CASSLREGNTEAFF
J: TRBJ2-5; V: TRBV6-6; D: .; size: .; DNA: TGTGCCAGCAGTCCCCCGGAGGCCTTTTTCGAGACCCAGTACTTC; CDR3: CASSPPEAFFETQYF
J: TRBJ2-3; V: TRBV5-1; D: TRBD2; size: .; DNA: TGCGCCAGCAGCTTTGAACTAGCGAGCACAGATACGCAGTATTTT; CDR3: CASSFELASTDTQYF
J: TRBJ2-7; V: TRBV2; D: .; size: .; DNA: TGTGCCACAAAATCAGGAGGGAGCTCCTACGAGCAGTACTTC; CDR3: CATKSGGSSYEQYF
J: TRBJ2-2; V: TRBV4-2; D: TRBD2; size: .; DNA: TGTGCCAGCAGCCAAGCCCAAAGCGGGAGCTCCGGGGAGCTGTTTTTT; CDR3: CASSQAQSGSSGELFF
J: TRBJ2-1; V: TRBV5-1; D: .; size: .; DNA: TGCGCCAGCAGGGCCACCAATGAGCAGTTCTTC; CDR3: CASRATNEQFF
J: TRBJ2-2; V: TRBV13; D: TRBD2; size: .; DNA: TGTGCCAGCAGCTCCCCCGCTGGACTAGCGGGAGGGGGCCGTTTGAATCCCGGGGAGCTGTTTTTT; CDR3: CASSSPAGLAGGGRLNPGELFF
J: TRBJ1-4; V: TRBV6-5; D: .; size: .; DNA: TGTGCCAGCAGTTACGACAGGCGTAATGAAAAACTGTTTTTT; CDR3: CASSYDRRNEKLFF
J: TRBJ1-3; V: TRBV30; D: .; size: few; DNA: TGTGCCTGGAGTGTAGGAGGCTCGAGCTCTGGAAACACCATATATTTT; CDR3: CAWSVGGSSSGNTIYF
J: TRBJ1-5; V: TRBV6-1; D: .; size: .; DNA: TGTGCCAGCAGGAGGGACGGTAGCAATCAGCCCCAGCATTTT; CDR3: CASRRDGSNQPQHF
J: TRBJ2-7; V: TRBV21-1; D: .; size: .; DNA: TGTGCCAGCAGCAAGGGACTAGCGGGGTACGAGCAGTACTTC; CDR3: CASSKGLAGYEQYF
J: TRBJ1-3; V: TRBV30; D: .; size: .; DNA: TGTGCGTCGGGGACCCGATACACCATATATTTT; CDR3: CASGTRYTIYF
J: TRBJ1-2; V: TRBV21-1; D: .; size: .; DNA: TGTGCCAGCAGCAAGCCCGACGGGGGGTCAAACTATGGCTACACCTTC; CDR3: CASSKPDGGSNYGYTF
J: TRBJ1-1; V: TRBV15; D: .; size: .; DNA: TGTGCCACCAGCAGAGGTCGGGAAAGGAACGAAGCTTTCTTT; CDR3: CATSRGRERNEAFF
J: TRBJ2-6; V: TRBV18; D: .; size: .; DNA: TGTGCCAGCTCACCGGTAGGGATGGGGGGGGCCAACGTCCTGACTTTC; CDR3: CASSPVGMGGANVLTF
J: TRBJ2-1; V: TRBV5-1; D: .; size: .; DNA: TGCGCCAGCAGCTTGGTAAGGGATGAGCAGTTCTTC; CDR3: CASSLVRDEQFF
J: TRBJ1-6; V: TRBV5-1; D: TRBD1; size: .; DNA: TGCGCCAGCAGGGCACCGGGACAGGGTAATTCACCCCTCCACTTT; CDR3: CASRAPGQGNSPLHF
J: TRBJ2-5; V: TRBV25-1; D: .; size: .; DNA: TGTGCCAGCAGTGTCGGGTTGGGGAATCCAGAGACCCAGTACTTC; CDR3: CASSVGLGNPETQYF
J: TRBJ2-2; V: TRBV4-2; D: .; size: .; DNA: TGTGCCAGCAGCCAACTTAGCGGAAACACCGGGGAGCTGTTTTTT; CDR3: CASSQLSGNTGELFF
J: TRBJ2-1; V: TRBV7-3; D: .; size: .; DNA: TGTGCCAGCAGCTTAGCGGGCCCCTCCTACAATGAGCAGTTCTTC; CDR3: CASSLAGPSYNEQFF
J: TRBJ2-5; V: TRBV19; D: TRBD1; size: .; DNA: TGTGCCAGTAGACCGGGACAGGGGGCGGGGGAGACCCAGTACTTC; CDR3: CASRPGQGAGETQYF
J: TRBJ2-7; V: TRBV27; D: .; size: .; DNA: TGTGCCAGCAGTTTAGATTCCGGCGGACTGTACGAGCAGTACTTC; CDR3: CASSLDSGGLYEQYF
J: TRBJ2-1; V: TRBV7-2; D: .; size: .; DNA: TGTGCCAGCAGCCAGGGTCCGGGGAATGAGCAGTTCTTC; CDR3: CASSQGPGNEQFF
J: TRBJ2-7; V: TRBV7-3; D: .; size: .; DNA: TGTGCCAGCAGCTTAACGTCACGAAGCGAGCAGTACTTC; CDR3: CASSLTSRSEQYF
J: TRBJ2-3; V: TRBV28; D: TRBD1; size: .; DNA: TGTGCCAGCAGTACCGTCGGGACAGCTAGCACAGATACGCAGTATTTT; CDR3: CASSTVGTASTDTQYF
J: TRBJ1-1; V: TRBV30; D: .; size: few; DNA: TGTGCCTGGAGTGTAAGGGGGGGAATCACTGAAGCTTTCTTT; CDR3: CAWSVRGGITEAFF
J: TRBJ1-5; V: TRBV14; D: TRBD1; size: .; DNA: TGTGCCAGCAGCCCCGACAGGGGCTATAGCAATCAGCCCCAGCATTTT; CDR3: CASSPDRGYSNQPQHF
J: TRBJ1-5; V: TRBV30; D: .; size: .; DNA: TGTGCCTGGAGTGGAGGTGTCCCGGGCCTTAGCAATCAGCCCCAGCATTTT; CDR3: CAWSGGVPGLSNQPQHF
J: TRBJ2-1; V: TRBV7-8; D: TRBD2; size: .; DNA: TGTGCCAGCAGCTTACGGTCGCGACTAGCGGGTAACTCCTACAATGAGCAGTTCTTC; CDR3: CASSLRSRLAGNSYNEQFF
J: TRBJ1-3; V: TRBV7-2; D: .; size: .; DNA: TGTGCCAGCAGCGCCACCGGGCCTAGCTCTGGAAACACCATATATTTT; CDR3: CASSATGPSSGNTIYF
J: TRBJ2-2; V: TRBV5-1; D: TRBD1; size: .; DNA: TGCGCCAGCAGCTTGCAGGGGGCGAGCACCGGGGAGCTGTTTTTT; CDR3: CASSLQGASTGELFF
J: TRBJ1-1; V: TRBV5-1; D: TRBD1; size: .; DNA: TGCGCCAGCACGCAGGGGGCGGAGGGCACTGAAGCTTTCTTT; CDR3: CASTQGAEGTEAFF
J: TRBJ2-2; V: TRBV4-1; D: .; size: .; DNA: TGCGCCAGCAGCGCCCCGGGAGCCCCCCCCGGGGAGCTGTTTTTT; CDR3: CASSAPGAPPGELFF
J: TRBJ2-3; V: TRBV19; D: .; size: once; DNA: TGTGCCCAAGTCGGGACTTGCACAGATACGCAGTATTTT; CDR3: CAQVGTCTDTQYF
J: TRBJ2-7; V: TRBV12-2; D: .; size: .; DNA: TGTGCAAGTCGCTTTTCGTCACAGGACGAGCAGTACTTC; CDR3: CASRFSSQDEQYF
J: TRBJ2-5; V: TRBV11-2; D: .; size: .; DNA: TGTGCCAGCAGCCCCTTTGGAGGGTACCAAGAGACCCAGTACTTC; CDR3: CASSPFGGYQETQYF
J: TRBJ2-3; V: TRBV15; D: TRBD2; size: .; DNA: TGTGCCACCAGCAGAGATCGGGTAGCGGGAGGTTCAGATACGCAGTATTTT; CDR3: CATSRDRVAGGSDTQYF
J: TRBJ2-7; V: TRBV6-1; D: TRBD2; size: .; DNA: TGTGCCAGCAGTTCACTAGCGGGGCGGTACGAGCAGTACTTC; CDR3: CASSSLAGRYEQYF
J: TRBJ2-1; V: TRBV11-2; D: .; size: .; DNA: TGTGCCAGCAGCTTAGGGAATGAGCAGTTCTTC; CDR3: CASSLGNEQFF
J: TRBJ2-2; V: TRBV28; D: TRBD2; size: .; DNA: TGTGCCAGCAGTTCATCCATGGATCGGACTAGGGGCACCGGGGAGCTGTTTTTT; CDR3: CASSSSMDRTRGTGELFF
J: TRBJ2-7; V: TRBV7-3; D: .; size: .; DNA: TGTGCCAGCAGCCCTCGGGAAACCCACGAGCAGTACTTC; CDR3: CASSPRETHEQYF
J: TRBJ2-3; V: TRBV25-1; D: .; size: once; DNA: TGTGCCAGCTCGGGGGAGAAGGGCACAGATACGCAGTATTTT; CDR3: CASSGEKGTDTQYF
J: TRBJ1-1; V: TRBV19; D: .; size: .; DNA: TGTGCCAGTAGTCTTTGGACGGCCGTTCCCTCTCGGGCTTTCTTT; CDR3: CASSLWTAVPSRAFF
J: TRBJ2-4; V: TRBV5-6; D: .; size: .; DNA: TGTGCCAGCAGCTCTGCCGAGGGGGTTGTAAACATTCAGTACTTC; CDR3: CASSSAEGVVNIQYF
J: TRBJ2-1; V: TRBV11-3; D: .; size: .; DNA: TGTGCCAGCAGCTTAGACAGGGGGGTTAGTCAGTTCTTC; CDR3: CASSLDRGVSQFF
J: TRBJ2-7; V: TRBV18; D: .; size: .; DNA: TGTGCCAGCTCACCCCAAGGACAGAGCTACGAGCAGTACTTC; CDR3: CASSPQGQSYEQYF
J: TRBJ1-5; V: TRBV2; D: .; size: .; DNA: TGTGCCAGCAGCCCCGAGGCAGGTGGCAATCAGCCCCAGCATTTT; CDR3: CASSPEAGGNQPQHF
J: TRBJ2-3; V: TRBV7-3; D: .; size: .; DNA: TGTGCCAGCAGCTTAAGGGGGGCAGATACGCAGTATTTT; CDR3: CASSLRGADTQYF
J: TRBJ1-4; V: TRBV5-1; D: TRBD1; size: .; DNA: TGCGCCAGCAGCTTTACAACAGGGGCCGGTAATGAAAAACTGTTTTTT; CDR3: CASSFTTGAGNEKLFF